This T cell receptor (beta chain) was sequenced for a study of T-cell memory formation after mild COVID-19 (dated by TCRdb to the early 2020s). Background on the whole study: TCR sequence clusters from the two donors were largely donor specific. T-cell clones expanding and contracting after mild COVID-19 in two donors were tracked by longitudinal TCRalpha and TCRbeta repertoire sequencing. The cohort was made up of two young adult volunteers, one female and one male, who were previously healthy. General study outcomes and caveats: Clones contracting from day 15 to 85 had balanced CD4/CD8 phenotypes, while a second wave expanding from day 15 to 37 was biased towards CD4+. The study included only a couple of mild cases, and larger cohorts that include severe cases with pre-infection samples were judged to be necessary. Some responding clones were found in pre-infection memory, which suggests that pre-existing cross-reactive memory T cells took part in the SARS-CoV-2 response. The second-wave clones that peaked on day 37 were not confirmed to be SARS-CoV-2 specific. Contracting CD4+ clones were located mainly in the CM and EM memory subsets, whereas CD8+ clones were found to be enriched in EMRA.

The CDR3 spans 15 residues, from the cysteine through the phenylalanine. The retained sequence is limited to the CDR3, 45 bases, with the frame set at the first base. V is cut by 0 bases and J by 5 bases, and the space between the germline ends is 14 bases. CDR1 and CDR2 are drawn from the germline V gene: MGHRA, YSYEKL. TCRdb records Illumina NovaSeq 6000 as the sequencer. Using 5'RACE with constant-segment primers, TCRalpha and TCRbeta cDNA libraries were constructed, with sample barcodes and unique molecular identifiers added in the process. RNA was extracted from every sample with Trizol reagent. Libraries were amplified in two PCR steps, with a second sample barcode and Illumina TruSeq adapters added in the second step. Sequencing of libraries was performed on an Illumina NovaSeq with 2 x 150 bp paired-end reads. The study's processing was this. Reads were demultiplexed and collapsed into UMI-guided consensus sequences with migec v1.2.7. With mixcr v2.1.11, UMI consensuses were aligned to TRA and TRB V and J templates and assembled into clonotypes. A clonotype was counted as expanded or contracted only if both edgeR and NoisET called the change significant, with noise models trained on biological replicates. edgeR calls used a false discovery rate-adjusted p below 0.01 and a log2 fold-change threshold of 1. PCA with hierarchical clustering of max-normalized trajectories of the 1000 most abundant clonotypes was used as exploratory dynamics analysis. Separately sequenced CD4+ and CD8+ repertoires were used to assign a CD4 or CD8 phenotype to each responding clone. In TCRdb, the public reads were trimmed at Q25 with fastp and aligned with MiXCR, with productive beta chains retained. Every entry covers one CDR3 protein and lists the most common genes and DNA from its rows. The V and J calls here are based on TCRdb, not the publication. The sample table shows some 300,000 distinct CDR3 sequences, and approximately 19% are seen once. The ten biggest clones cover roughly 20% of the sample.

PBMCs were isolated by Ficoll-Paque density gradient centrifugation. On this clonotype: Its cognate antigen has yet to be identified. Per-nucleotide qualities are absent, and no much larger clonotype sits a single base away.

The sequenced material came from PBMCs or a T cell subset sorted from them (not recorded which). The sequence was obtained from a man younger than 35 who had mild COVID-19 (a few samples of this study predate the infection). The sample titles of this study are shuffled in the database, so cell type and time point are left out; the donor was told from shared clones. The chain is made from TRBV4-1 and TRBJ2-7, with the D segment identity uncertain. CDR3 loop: CASSQDGLPEDEQYF. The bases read TGCGCCAGCAGCCAAGACGGTCTTCCCGAGGACGAGCAGTACTTC.